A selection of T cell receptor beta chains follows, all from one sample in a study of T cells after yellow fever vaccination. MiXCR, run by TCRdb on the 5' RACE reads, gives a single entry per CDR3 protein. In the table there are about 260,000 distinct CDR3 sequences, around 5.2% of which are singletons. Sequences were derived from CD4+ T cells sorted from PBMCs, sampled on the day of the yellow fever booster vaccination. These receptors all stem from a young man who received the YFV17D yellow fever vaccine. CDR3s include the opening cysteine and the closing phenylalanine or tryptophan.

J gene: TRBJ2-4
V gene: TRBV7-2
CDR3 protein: CASSVLRNIQYF

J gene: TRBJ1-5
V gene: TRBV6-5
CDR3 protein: CASSYSSTGNQPQHF

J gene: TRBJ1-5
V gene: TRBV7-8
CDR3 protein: CASSSGGGGSNQPQHF

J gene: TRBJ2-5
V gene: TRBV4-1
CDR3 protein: CASSPLLQETQYF

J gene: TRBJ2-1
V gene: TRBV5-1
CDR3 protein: CASSQLAGGDNEQFF

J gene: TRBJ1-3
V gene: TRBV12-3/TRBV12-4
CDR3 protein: CASSPQSSSGNTIYF

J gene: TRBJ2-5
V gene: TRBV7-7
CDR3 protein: CASSLGTILQETQYF

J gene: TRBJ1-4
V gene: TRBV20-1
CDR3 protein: CSARFRTNEKLFF

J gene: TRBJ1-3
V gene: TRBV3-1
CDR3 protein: CASSQQIGNTIYF

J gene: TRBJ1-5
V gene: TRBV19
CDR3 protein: CASSPAGGIQPQHF